One sample yielded the 17 T cell receptor beta chains listed below, sequenced in a study of T cell responses to AZD1222 COVID-19 vaccine. Measured with immunoSEQ multiplex PCR; TCRdb has only the in-frame clones, and not every one. The sample shows 130,000 to 150,000 clones, around nine tenths of them seen only once. Material: peripheral blood, obtained 28 days after the second AZD1222 dose. The receptors were sampled from an adult who received the AZD1222 COVID-19 vaccine.

This chain uses TRBV7-9 with TRBJ2-1; the match to TRBD1 covers 7 bases. The V gene's germline CDR1 is SEHNR and CDR2 FQNEAQ (reference sequence). V dropped 5 bases and J dropped 0; count of bases not matched to a gene: 7. The CDR3 is 16 residues long. The CDR3 region is CASSHRTGSSYNEQFF. CDR3 bases: TGTGCCAGCAGCCATAGGACAGGAAGCTCCTACAATGAGCAGTTCTTC.

V usage is TRBV5-4 and J usage is TRBJ2-7; 7 nucleotides match TRBD2. Germline loops: CDR1 SGHNT, CDR2 YYREEE (reference sequence). V trimming: 3 bases; J trimming: 4 bases; junction bases outside the gene matches: 7. CDR3 size: 14 residues. The chain's CDR3 is CASSSKREEYEQYF. CDR3 bases: TGTGCCAGCAGCTCGAAGCGGGAAGAGTACGAGCAGTACTTC.

This chain links TRBV21-1 with TRBJ2-1; the D call of TRBD1 is as the table states it, not checked on the DNA. TRBV21-1 counts as a pseudogene. The CDR3 totals 19 residues. In nucleotides, the CDR3 is TGTGCCAGCTCTGAGAATAACAGCAATCCCCTCTGCTCCTACAATGAGCAGTTCTTC. The encoded protein is CASSENNSNPLCSYNEQFF.

This chain connects TRBV3-1 (or the pseudogene TRBV3-2) to TRBJ2-3; D remains unclear. This CDR3 has 12 amino acids. V gave up 0 bases and J gave up 11 bases, with 9 bases separating them. Germline assignment: CDR1 LGHDT and CDR2 YNNKEL (reference sequence). The CDR3 loop reads CASSQDSPLQYF. CDR3 bases: TGTGCCAGCAGCCAAGATAGCCCCCTGCAGTATTTT.

V gene TRBV7-2 combines with J gene TRBJ2-7; 7 bases align to TRBD2. CDR3 length equals 16 residues. The J segment lost 5 bases and the V segment lost 5 bases, leaving 15 bases of the junction unmatched. Germline CDR1 is SGHTA and CDR2 is FQGNSA. Here the CDR3 reads CASSATGWREYDEQYF. CDR3 coding DNA: TGTGCCAGCAGCGCCACGGGGTGGCGGGAGTACGACGAGCAGTACTTC.

This clone was counted only a few times. This sequence joins TRBV4-1 and TRBJ2-7; D unclear. The CDR3 spans 15 residues. Germline assignment: CDR1 MGHRA and CDR2 YSYEKL. V lost 0 bases, J lost 1 base, and 10 bases lay in between. The CDR3, as DNA: TGCGCCAGCAGCCAAGATCGGCCAGCTTCCTACGAGCAGTACTTC. The encoded protein is CASSQDRPASYEQYF.

This rearrangement joins TRBV5-4 to TRBJ2-7; possibly TRBD2 for D (5 bases). Germline CDR1 and CDR2: SGHNT and YYREEE (reference sequence). This CDR3 spans 14 amino acids. Trimming stripped 5 bases from V and 2 bases from J, with 14 bases between. For the CDR3, the DNA is TGTGCCAGCAGTCAGGACGGGGTCACCTACGAGCAGTACTTC. This codes for CASSQDGVTYEQYF.

This clone was counted a few times. The chain combines TRBV13 with TRBJ2-7, with D unclear. This CDR3 has 15 residues. Germline V gene data show CDR1 as PRHDT and CDR2 as FYEKMQ (reference sequence). Trimming removed 0 bases from V and 3 bases from J, with 12 bases in between. The CDR3 bases are TGTGCCAGCAGCTTAGGGGGTGGACCGCACTACGAGCAGTACTTC. Residues: CASSLGGGPHYEQYF.

The chain employs TRBV28 and TRBJ1-2, with 10 nucleotides matching TRBD1. From germline, CDR1 is MDHEN and CDR2 SYDVKM. The ends lost 2 bases at V and 4 bases at J; junction bases unmatched: 7. CDR3 length equals 16 residues. The CDR3 nucleotides are TGTGCCAGCAGTTTAGGGGGGACAGGGGATAGCTATGGCTACACCTTC. The encoded protein is CASSLGGTGDSYGYTF.

The chain is built from TRBV30 and TRBJ1-5; D is undetermined. CDR1 GTSNPN and CDR2 SVGIG come from the germline V gene (reference sequence). The CDR3 consists of 14 residues. Trimming pared 3 bases from V and 1 base from J, leaving 10 bases between. The CDR3 protein is CAWSPGRSNQPQHF. CDR3 coding DNA: TGTGCCTGGAGCCCAGGACGGAGCAATCAGCCCCAGCATTTT.

This rearrangement joins TRBV4-3 to TRBJ2-1; no firm D call. The CDR3 sequence is 10 residues long. Germline V gene sequence: CDR1 LGHNA, CDR2 YSLEER. The V end was cut by 3 bases, the J end by 9 bases, with 3 bases between. CDR3 loop: CASSQGEQFF. In nucleotides, the CDR3 is TGCGCCAGCAGCCAGGGTGAGCAGTTCTTC.

V usage is TRBV5-8 and J usage is TRBJ1-2, with D possibly being TRBD1 (5 bases). V dropped 2 bases and J dropped 4 bases, with 9 bases sitting between them. Germline CDR1 and CDR2: SGHTS and YDEGEE. The CDR3 contains 13 residues. The CDR3 DNA reads TGTGCCAGCAGCTTTTTTGGGGGCTATGGCTACACCTTC. This translates into CASSFFGGYGYTF.

The rearrangement uses TRBV13 and TRBJ1-2, with D maybe TRBD1 (5 bases). The CDR3 has 15 amino acids. Trimming pared 1 base from V and 2 bases from J, leaving 11 bases between. Germline V gene lookup returns CDR1 PRHDT and CDR2 FYEKMQ (reference sequence). The CDR3 DNA is TGTGCCAGCAGCTTAGAGGAGGGGCCAAACTATGGCTACACCTTC. This sequence encodes CASSLEEGPNYGYTF.

The chain combines TRBV12-3 or TRBV12-4 with TRBJ1-2; D remains ambiguous. Trimming pared 6 bases from V and 8 bases from J, leaving 13 bases between. The CDR3 consists of 12 residues. The CDR3: CASSHTDSGYTF. The CDR3 nucleotides are TGTGCCAGCAGCCACACAGATTCCGGCTACACCTTC.

The chain is built from TRBV6-5 and TRBJ2-5; no firm D call. Trimming removed 4 bases at V and 0 bases at J, with 12 bases between. Germline CDR1 is MNHEY and CDR2 is SVGAGI. This CDR3 has 15 residues. CDR3 protein: CASSSWAWYQETQYF. CDR3 bases: TGTGCCAGCAGTTCCTGGGCCTGGTACCAAGAGACCCAGTACTTC.

V and J are TRBV15 and TRBJ2-5, with a tentative D call TRBD2 (6 bases). The CDR3 covers 14 residues. Looked up from germline, CDR1 is LNHNV and CDR2 is YYDKDF (reference sequence). V was trimmed by 0 bases and J by 8 bases, leaving 13 bases between them. The CDR3 nucleotides are TGTGCCACCAGCAGAGATGTGGGAGGCAGAACCCAGTACTTC. Protein: CATSRDVGGRTQYF.

This chain connects TRBV9 to TRBJ2-7, with D possibly being TRBD1 (6 bases). The CDR3 is made up of 15 amino acids. Germline lookup yields CDR1 SGDLS and CDR2 YYNGEE. The V end was cut by 0 bases, the J end by 0 bases, with 10 bases between. The CDR3 DNA is TGTGCCAGCAGCGTAGGTCCGGACAGCTCCTACGAGCAGTACTTC. Translating it yields CASSVGPDSSYEQYF. Drawing the rest from reference TRBV9 and TRBJ2-7, the complete variable domain is DSGVTQTPKHLITATGQRVTLRCSPRSGDLSVYWYQQSLDQGLQFLIQYYNGEERAKGNILERFSAQQFPDLHSELNLSSLELGDSALYFCASSVGPDSSYEQYFGPGTRLTVT.